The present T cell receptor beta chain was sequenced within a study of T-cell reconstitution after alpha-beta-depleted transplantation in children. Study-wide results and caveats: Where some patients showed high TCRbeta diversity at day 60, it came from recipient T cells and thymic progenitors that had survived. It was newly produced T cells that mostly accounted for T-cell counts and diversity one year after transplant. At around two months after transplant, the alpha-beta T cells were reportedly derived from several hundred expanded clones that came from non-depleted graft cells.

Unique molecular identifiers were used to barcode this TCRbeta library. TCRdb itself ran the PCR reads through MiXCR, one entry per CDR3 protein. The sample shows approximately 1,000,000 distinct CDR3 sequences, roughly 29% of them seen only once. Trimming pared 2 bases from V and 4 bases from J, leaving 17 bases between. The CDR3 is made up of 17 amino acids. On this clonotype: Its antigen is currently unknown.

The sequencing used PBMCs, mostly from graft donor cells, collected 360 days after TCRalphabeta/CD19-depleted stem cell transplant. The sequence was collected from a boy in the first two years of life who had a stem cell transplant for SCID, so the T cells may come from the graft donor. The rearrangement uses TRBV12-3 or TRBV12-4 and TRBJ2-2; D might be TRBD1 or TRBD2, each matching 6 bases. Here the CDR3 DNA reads TGTGCCAGCAGTTTAAACCTAGGGGGGCCGGGCACCGGGGAGCTGTTTTTT. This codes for CASSLNLGGPGTGELFF.